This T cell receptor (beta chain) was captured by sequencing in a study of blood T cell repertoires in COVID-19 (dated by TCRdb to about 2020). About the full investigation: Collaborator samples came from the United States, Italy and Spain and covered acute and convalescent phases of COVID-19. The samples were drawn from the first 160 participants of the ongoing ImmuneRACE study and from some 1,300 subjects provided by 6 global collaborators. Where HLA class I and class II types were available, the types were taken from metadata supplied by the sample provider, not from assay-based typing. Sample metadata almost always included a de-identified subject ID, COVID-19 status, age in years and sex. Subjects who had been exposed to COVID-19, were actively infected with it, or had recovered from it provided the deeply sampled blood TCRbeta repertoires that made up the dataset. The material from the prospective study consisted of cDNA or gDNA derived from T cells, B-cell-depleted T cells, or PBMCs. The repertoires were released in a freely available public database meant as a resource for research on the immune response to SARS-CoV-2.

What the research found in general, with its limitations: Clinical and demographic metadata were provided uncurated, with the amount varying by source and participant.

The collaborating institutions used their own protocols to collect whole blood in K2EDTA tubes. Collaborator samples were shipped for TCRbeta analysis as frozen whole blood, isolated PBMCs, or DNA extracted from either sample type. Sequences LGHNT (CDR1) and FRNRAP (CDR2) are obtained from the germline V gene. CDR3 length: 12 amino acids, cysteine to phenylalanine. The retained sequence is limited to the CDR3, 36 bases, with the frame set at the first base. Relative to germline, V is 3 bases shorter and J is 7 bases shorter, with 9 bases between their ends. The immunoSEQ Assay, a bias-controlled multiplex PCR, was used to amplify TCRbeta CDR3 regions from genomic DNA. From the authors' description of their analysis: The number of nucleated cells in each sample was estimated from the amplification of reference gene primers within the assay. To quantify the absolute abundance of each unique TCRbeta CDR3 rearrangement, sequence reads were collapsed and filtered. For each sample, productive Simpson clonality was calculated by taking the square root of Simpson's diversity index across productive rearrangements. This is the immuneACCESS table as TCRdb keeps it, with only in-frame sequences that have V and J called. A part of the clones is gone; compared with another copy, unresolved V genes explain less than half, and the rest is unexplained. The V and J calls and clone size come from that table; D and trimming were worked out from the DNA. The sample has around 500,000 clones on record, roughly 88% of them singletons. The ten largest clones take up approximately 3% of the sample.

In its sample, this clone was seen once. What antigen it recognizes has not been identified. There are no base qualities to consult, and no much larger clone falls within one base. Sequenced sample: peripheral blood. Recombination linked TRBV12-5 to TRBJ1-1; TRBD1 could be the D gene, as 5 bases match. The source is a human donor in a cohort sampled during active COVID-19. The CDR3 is CASGLGRGEAFF. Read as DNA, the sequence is TGTGCTAGTGGTTTAGGGAGGGGTGAAGCTTTCTTT.